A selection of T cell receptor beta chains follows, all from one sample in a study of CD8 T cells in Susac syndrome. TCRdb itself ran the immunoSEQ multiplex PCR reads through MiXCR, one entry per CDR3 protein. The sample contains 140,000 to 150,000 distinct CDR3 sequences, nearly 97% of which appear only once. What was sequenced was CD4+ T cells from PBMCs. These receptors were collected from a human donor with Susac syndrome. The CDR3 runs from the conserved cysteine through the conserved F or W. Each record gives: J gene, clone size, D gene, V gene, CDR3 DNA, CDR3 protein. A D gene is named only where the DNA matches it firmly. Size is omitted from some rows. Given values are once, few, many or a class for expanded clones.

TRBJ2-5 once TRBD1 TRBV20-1 TGCAGTGCCCTGACAGGGAACCAAGAGACCCAGTACTTC CSALTGNQETQYF
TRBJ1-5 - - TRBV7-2 TGTGCCAGCAGCTTATCGGAAGTTACCGGGCCCCAGCATTTT CASSLSEVTGPQHF
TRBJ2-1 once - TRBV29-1 TGCAGCGTTGCGAGGGTAGGGTCTAGTGAGCAGTTCTTC CSVARVGSSEQFF
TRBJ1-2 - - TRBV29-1 TGCAGCGTTTACGCCTCGGTAAATGGCTACACCTTC CSVYASVNGYTF
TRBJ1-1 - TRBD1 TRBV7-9 TGTGCCAGCAGCTTCGGACAGGGGAATACTGAAGCTTTCTTT CASSFGQGNTEAFF
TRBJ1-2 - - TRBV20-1 TGCAGTGCTAGCCCGGGGTGGGGCTATGGCTACACCTTC CSASPGWGYGYTF
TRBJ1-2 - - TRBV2 TGTGCCAGCAGTGAAACAGACTGGGGCTACACCTTC CASSETDWGYTF
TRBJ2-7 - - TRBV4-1 TGCGCCAGCAGCCTCCTGGCCCTGAGCTCCTACGAGCAGTACTTC CASSLLALSSYEQYF
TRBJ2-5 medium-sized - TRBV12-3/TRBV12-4 TGTGCCAGCAGTTTAGGGGAGACCCAGTACTTC CASSLGETQYF
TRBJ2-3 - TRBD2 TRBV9 TGTGCCAGCAGCGTAGGATTAGCGGGAGGTCTCACAGATACGCAGTATTTT CASSVGLAGGLTDTQYF
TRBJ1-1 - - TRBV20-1 TGCAGTGCTCCAGCGTCGGACAGCCAAGCTTTCTTT CSAPASDSQAFF
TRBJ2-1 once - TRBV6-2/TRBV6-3 TGTGCCAGCAGTAAGGAAAGCTCCTACAATGAGCAGTTCTTC CASSKESSYNEQFF
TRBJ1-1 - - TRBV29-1 TGCAGCGTTCAGGGAGGGCCGAACACTGAAGCTTTCTTT CSVQGGPNTEAFF
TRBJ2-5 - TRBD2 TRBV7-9 TGTGCCAGCAGCACAGGACTAGCGGCATCGACCCAGTACTTC CASSTGLAASTQYF
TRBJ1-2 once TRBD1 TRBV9 TGTGCCAGCAGCACTCGACAGGGCTATGGCTACACCTTC CASSTRQGYGYTF
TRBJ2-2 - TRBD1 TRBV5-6 TGTGCCAGCAGCGAGACAGGGGCGAACACCGGGGAGCTGTTTTTT CASSETGANTGELFF
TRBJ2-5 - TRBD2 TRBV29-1 TGCAGCCTCGCTCTTAGCGGGAAAGAGACCCAGTACTTC CSLALSGKETQYF
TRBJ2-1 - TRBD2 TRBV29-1 TGCAGCGTCGAGACTAGCGCCAATGAGCAGTTCTTC CSVETSANEQFF
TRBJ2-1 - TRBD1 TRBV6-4 TGTGCCAGCAGTGACTCATCAGGGGGCGATATTATCCATGAGCAGTTCTTC CASSDSSGGDIIHEQFF
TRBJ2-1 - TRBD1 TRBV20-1 TGCAGTGCTAGCCACTACAGGGGTAGCAATGAGCAGTTCTTC CSASHYRGSNEQFF
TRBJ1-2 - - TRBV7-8 TGTGCCAGCAGCCTAGGGGCGGCTGAAGCAGGCTATGGCTACACCTTC CASSLGAAEAGYGYTF
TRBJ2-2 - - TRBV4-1 TGCGCCAGCAGCCAAGAGAGGAAGAAGACACTGAACACCGGGGAGCTGTTTTTT CASSQERKKTLNTGELFF
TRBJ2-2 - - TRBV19 TGTGCCAGTAGTACGGGGACGAACACCGGGGAGCTGTTTTTT CASSTGTNTGELFF
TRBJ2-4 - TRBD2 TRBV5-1 TGCGCCAGCAGCTTGCGGGGGGAGTGGGACATTCAGTACTTC CASSLRGEWDIQYF
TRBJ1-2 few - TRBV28 TGTGCCAGCAACCGCCTCTATGGCTACACCTTC CASNRLYGYTF
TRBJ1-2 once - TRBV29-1 TGCAGCGTTGATCCTCAAGGACAGAACTATGGCTACACCTTC CSVDPQGQNYGYTF
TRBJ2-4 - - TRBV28 TGTGCCAGCAGTTGGCAGGGAAACATTCAGTACTTC CASSWQGNIQYF
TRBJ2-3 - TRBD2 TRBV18 TGTGCCAGCTCACCACGGGAGGGCCGAGGAGATACGCAGTATTTT CASSPREGRGDTQYF
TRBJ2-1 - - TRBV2 TGTGCCAGCAGTGAGGGGAGAACCTACAATGAGCAGTTCTTC CASSEGRTYNEQFF
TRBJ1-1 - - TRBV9 TGTGCCAGCAGCGCCAATTCAAGGAACACTGAAGCTTTCTTT CASSANSRNTEAFF
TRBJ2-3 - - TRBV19 TGTGCCAGTAGTCGGGGTAGGGATACGCAGTATTTT CASSRGRDTQYF